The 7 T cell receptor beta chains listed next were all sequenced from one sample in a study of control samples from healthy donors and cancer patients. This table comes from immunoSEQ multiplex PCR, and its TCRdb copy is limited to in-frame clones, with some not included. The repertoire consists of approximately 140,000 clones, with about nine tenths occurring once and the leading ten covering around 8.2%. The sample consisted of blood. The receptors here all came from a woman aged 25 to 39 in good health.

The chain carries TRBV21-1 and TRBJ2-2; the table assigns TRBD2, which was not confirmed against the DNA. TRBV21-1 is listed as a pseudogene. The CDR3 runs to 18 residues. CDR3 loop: CASSKGPPRLTNTGELFF. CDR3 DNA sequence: TGTGCCAGCAGCAAAGGCCCCCCTCGACTGACGAACACCGGGGAGCTGTTTTTT.

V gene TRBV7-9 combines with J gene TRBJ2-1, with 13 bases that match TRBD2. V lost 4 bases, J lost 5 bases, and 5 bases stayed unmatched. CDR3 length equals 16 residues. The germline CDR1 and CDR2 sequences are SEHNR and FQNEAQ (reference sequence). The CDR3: CASSSGLAGVDNEQFF. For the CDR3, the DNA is TGTGCCAGCAGCTCCGGACTAGCGGGAGTGGACAATGAGCAGTTCTTC.

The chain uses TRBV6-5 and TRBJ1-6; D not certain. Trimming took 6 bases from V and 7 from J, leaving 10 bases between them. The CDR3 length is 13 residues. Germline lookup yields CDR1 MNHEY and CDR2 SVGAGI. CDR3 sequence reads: CASSRAQNSPLHF. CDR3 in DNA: TGTGCCAGCAGCCGGGCCCAGAATTCACCCCTCCACTTT.

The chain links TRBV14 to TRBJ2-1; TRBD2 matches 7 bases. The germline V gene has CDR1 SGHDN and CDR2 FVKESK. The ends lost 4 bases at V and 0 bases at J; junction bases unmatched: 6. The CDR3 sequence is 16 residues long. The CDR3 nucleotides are TGTGCCAGCAGCCCACTACTAGCGCGCTCCTACAATGAGCAGTTCTTC. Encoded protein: CASSPLLARSYNEQFF.

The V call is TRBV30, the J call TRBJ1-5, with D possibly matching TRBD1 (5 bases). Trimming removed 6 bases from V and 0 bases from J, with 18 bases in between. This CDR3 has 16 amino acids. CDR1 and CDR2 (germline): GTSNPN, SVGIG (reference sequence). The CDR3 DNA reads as TGTGCCTGCCACATCGGGGCAGTTGATAGCAATCAGCCCCAGCATTTT. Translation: CACHIGAVDSNQPQHF.

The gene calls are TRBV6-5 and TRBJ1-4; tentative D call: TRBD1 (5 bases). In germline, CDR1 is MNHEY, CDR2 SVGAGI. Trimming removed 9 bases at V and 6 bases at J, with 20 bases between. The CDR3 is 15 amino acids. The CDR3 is CASLDSSAVDEKLFF. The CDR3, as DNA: TGTGCCAGTCTAGACAGTTCGGCGGTAGATGAAAAACTGTTTTTT.

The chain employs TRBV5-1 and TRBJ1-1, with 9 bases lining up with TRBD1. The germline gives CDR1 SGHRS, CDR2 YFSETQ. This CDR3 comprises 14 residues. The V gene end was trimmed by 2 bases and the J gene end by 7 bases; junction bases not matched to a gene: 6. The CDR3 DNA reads TGCGCCAGCAGCTTCGACAGGGGGTCGGGTGAAGCTTTCTTT. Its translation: CASSFDRGSGEAFF.